The clone carrying this T cell receptor (beta chain) was picked up many times. Its specificity is unknown. The read ends 3 residues shy of where the CDR3 ends; the end is completed using the germline J gene. TCRdb keeps only in-frame clones here, not all; method: immunoSEQ multiplex PCR. This sample carries 50,000 to 65,000 clones, none of them present only once. The data are from a study of T cell clonality in common variable immunodeficiency. General study results and limits: The cause of increased CVID clonality remains unclear without subpopulation sequencing. CVID subjects had higher TCRbeta clonality than healthy controls, most marked in about a third. CVID patient heterogeneity limited repertoire-clinical complication correlations.

CDR3 size: 16 residues. CDR1 and CDR2 (germline): SGHRS, YFSETQ. V shed 0 bases, J shed 2 bases, and the junction held 4 bases outside the gene matches. Donors gave roughly 5 to 8 ml heparinized peripheral whole blood. Input material: peripheral blood mononuclear cells. The sequence came from a person aged 18-70 years in good health. V is TRBV5-1 and J is TRBJ2-3; 9 bases are a match to TRBD2. The chain's CDR3 is CASSLAAGGYTDTQYF. Partial CDR3 DNA: TGCGCCAGCAGCTTGGCCGCGGGGGGGTACACAGATACG.